The present T cell receptor (beta chain) was sequenced within a study of human T cells and chemical hapten exposure. This clonotype occurred many times. One entry per CDR3 protein, called by TCRdb with MiXCR from the RACE reads. The sample has roughly 80,000 distinct CDR3 sequences, about 10% seen once. The time point: patch test 1, 2 weeks after DPC sensitization. The treatment is: therapeutic diphenylcyclopropenone sensitization with weekly scalp DPC. The CDR3 length is 10 residues. Germline lookup yields CDR1 SEHNR and CDR2 FQNEAQ (reference sequence). V shed 7 bases and J shed 4 bases, with 4 bases lying between them.

The chain joins TRBV7-9 to TRBJ2-5; no definite D call. The receptor comes from a woman aged 45 to 65 with alopecia areata. Some clones in this sample may be carry-over from other donors' samples. The sequencing used whole blood, collected in connection with sensitization to the hapten diphenylcyclopropenone (DPC). As DNA, the CDR3 is TGTGCCAGCAATGGAGAGACCCAGTACTTC. It encodes CASNGETQYF.